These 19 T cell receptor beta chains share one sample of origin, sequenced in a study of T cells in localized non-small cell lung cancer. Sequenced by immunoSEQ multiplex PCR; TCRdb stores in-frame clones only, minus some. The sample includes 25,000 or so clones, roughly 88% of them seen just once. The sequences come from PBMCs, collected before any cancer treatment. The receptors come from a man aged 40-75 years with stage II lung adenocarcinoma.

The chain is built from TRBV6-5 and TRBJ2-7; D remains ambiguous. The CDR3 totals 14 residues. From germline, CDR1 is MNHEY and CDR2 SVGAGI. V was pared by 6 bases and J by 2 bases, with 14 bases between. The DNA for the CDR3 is TGTGCCAGCAGCCAACTTGTTGCACCCTACGAGCAGTACTTC. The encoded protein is CASSQLVAPYEQYF.

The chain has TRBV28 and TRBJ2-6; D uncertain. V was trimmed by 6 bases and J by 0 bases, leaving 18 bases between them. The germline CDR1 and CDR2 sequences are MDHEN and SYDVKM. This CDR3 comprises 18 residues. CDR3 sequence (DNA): TGTGCCAGCAGCCTTGACCCCAGGATACCCTCTGGGGCCAACGTCCTGACTTTC. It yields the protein CASSLDPRIPSGANVLTF.

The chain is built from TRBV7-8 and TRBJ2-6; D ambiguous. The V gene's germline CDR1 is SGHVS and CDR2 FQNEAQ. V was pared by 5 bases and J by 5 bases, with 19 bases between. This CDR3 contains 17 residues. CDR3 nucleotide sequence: TGTGCCAGCAGCACCCGTCCCCCACAAAGTCGGGCCAACGTCCTGACTTTC. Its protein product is CASSTRPPQSRANVLTF.

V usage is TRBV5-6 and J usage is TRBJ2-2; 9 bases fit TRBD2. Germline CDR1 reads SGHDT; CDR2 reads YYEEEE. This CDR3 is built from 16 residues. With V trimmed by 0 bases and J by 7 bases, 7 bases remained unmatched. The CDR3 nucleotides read TGTGCCAGCAGCTTGGCTGCGGGGGGGCGAATCGGGGAGCTGTTTTTT. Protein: CASSLAAGGRIGELFF.

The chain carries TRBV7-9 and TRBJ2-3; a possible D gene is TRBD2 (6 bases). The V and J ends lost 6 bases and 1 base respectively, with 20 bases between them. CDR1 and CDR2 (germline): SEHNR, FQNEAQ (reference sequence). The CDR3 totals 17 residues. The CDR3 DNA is TGTGCCAGCAGTCCGATGTTGGGCGGGGAAGGCACAGATACGCAGTATTTT. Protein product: CASSPMLGGEGTDTQYF.

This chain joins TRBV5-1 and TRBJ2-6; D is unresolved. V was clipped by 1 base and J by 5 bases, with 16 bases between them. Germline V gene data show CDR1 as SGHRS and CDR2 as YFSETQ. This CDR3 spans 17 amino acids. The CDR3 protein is CASSLISAVVRANVLTF. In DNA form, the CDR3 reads TGCGCCAGCAGCTTGATTTCAGCAGTGGTAAGGGCCAACGTCCTGACTTTC.

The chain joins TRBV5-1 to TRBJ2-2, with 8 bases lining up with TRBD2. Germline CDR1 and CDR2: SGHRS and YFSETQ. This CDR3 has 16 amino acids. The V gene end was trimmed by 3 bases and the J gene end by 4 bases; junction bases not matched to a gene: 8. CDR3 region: CASSSSLAGFTGELFF. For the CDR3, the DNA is TGCGCCAGCAGCTCAAGTCTAGCGGGCTTCACCGGGGAGCTGTTTTTT.

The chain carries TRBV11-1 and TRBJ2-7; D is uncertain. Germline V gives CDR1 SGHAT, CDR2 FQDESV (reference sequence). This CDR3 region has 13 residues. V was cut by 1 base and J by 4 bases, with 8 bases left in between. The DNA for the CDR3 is TGTGCCAGCAGCTTAGAAGCCATTTACGAGCAGTACTTC. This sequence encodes CASSLEAIYEQYF.

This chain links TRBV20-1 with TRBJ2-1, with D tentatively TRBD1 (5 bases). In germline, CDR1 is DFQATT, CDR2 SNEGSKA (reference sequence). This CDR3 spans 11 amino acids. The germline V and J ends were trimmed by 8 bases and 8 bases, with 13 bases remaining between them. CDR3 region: CSPQGGYEQFF. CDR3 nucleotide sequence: TGCAGTCCCCAGGGTGGCTATGAGCAGTTCTTC.

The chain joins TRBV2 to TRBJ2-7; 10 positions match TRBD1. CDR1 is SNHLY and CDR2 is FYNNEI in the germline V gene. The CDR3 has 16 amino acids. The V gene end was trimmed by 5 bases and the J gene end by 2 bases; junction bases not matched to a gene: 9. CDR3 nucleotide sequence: TGTGCCAGCAGTTCCGGGACAGGGGTGCGCGCCTACGAGCAGTACTTC. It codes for CASSSGTGVRAYEQYF.

CDR3 nucleotide sequence: TGTGCCAGCTCGGCCCTTGGTGGGGAGCTGTTTTTT. It translates to CASSALGGELFF. V is TRBV18 and J is TRBJ2-2; D is ambiguous. The V gene lost 6 bases and the J gene lost 8 bases, with 10 bases spanning the gap. Germline V lookup: CDR1 KGHSH, CDR2 LQKENI. The CDR3 length is 12 residues.

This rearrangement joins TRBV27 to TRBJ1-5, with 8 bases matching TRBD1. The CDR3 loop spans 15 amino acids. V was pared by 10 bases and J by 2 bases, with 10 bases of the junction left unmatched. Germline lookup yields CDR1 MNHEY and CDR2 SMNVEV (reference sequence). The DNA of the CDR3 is TGTGCCACCAAAATAGACAGGGGAGGCAATCAGCCCCAGCATTTT. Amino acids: CATKIDRGGNQPQHF.

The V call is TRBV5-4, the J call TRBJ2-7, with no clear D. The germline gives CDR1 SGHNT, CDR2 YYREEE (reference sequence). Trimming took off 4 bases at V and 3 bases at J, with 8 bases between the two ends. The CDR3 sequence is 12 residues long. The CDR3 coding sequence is TGTGCCAGCAGCCTCGACATCTACGAGCAGTACTTC. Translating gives CASSLDIYEQYF.

The CDR3 DNA reads TGTGCCAGCAGCACACCGGGACTAGCTTCAGATACGCAGTATTTT. Translated: CASSTPGLASDTQYF. The J gene is TRBJ2-3, the V gene TRBV7-2; 9 nucleotides match TRBD2. Germline trimming cut 5 bases from V and 4 bases from J; bases unmatched to any gene: 7. Germline V gene lookup returns CDR1 SGHTA and CDR2 FQGNSA. This CDR3 spans 15 amino acids.

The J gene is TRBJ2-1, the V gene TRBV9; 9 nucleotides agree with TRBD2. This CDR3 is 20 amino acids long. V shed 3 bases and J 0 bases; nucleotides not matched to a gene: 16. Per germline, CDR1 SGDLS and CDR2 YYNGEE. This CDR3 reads CASSARPGDLAGSSYNEQFF. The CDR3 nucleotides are TGTGCCAGCAGCGCGCGTCCGGGAGATCTAGCGGGGAGCTCCTACAATGAGCAGTTCTTC.

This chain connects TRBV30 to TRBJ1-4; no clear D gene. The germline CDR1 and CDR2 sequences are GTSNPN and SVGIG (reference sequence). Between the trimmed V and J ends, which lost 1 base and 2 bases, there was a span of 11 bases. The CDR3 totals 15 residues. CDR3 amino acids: CAWSATLGTNEKLFF. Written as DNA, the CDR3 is TGTGCCTGGAGTGCTACACTGGGCACTAATGAAAAACTGTTTTTT.

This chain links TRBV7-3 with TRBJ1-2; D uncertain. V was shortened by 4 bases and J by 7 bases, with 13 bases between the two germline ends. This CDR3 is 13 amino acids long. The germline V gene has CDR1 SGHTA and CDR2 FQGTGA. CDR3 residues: CASSSQESGGYTF. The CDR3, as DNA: TGTGCCAGCAGCTCCCAGGAGTCTGGTGGCTACACCTTC.

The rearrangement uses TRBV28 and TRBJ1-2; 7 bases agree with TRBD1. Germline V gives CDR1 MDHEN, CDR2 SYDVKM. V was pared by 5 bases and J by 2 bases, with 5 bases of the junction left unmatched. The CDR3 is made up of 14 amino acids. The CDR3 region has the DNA TGTGCCAGCAGTGTTGGGACAGACAACTATGGCTACACCTTC. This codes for CASSVGTDNYGYTF.

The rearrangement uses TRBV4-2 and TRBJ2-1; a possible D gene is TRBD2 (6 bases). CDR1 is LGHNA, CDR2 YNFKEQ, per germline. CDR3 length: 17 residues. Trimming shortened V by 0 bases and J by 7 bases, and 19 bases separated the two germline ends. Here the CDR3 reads CASSQDRTRLVGNEQFF. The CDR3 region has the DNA TGTGCCAGCAGCCAAGATAGGACGCGACTAGTAGGGAATGAGCAGTTCTTC.